Listed below are T cell receptor beta chains from one sample, sequenced in a study of post-analysis software for immune sequencing data. TCRdb reanalysed the PCR reads using MiXCR and keeps one entry per CDR3 protein. This repertoire shows about 820,000 distinct CDR3 sequences, roughly 50% found once; its top ten account for roughly 4.4%. Sequencing used blood. These receptors originate from a girl aged 10 to 17 with multiple sclerosis. Both conserved end residues are part of each CDR3. A D gene is named only where the DNA matches it firmly. Not all rows give a size; the values are once, few, many and, for expanded clones, a class.

v_gene: TRBV29-1; j_gene: TRBJ2-7; d_gene: TRBD1; abundance: NA; CDR3nt: TGCAGCGTTGGGGACCCGGGACAGGCTTCCTACGAGCAGTACTTC; CDR3aa: CSVGDPGQASYEQYF
v_gene: TRBV29-1; j_gene: TRBJ2-1; d_gene: NA; abundance: NA; CDR3nt: TGCAGCGTTGGACAGGTTTTAGGGGGTCGCGGGTATGAGCAGTTCTTC; CDR3aa: CSVGQVLGGRGYEQFF
v_gene: TRBV5-1; j_gene: TRBJ2-7; d_gene: NA; abundance: NA; CDR3nt: TGCGCCAGCAGCTCTCCGGGACTGGGGGTATACGAGCAGTACTTC; CDR3aa: CASSSPGLGVYEQYF
v_gene: TRBV27; j_gene: TRBJ2-7; d_gene: NA; abundance: NA; CDR3nt: TGTGCCAGCATGAGGAGGGGGTTTCCCTACGAGCAGTACTTC; CDR3aa: CASMRRGFPYEQYF
v_gene: TRBV5-1; j_gene: TRBJ2-1; d_gene: NA; abundance: once; CDR3nt: TGCGCCAGCAGCTACGGGAAGATTAGCGGAACGGGGACTTACAATGAGCAGTTCTTC; CDR3aa: CASSYGKISGTGTYNEQFF
v_gene: TRBV6-5; j_gene: TRBJ2-1; d_gene: NA; abundance: NA; CDR3nt: TGTGCCAGCAGTCCCGACGAGCATACAGGGAATGAGCAGTTCTTC; CDR3aa: CASSPDEHTGNEQFF
v_gene: TRBV12-5; j_gene: TRBJ2-3; d_gene: NA; abundance: NA; CDR3nt: TGTGCTAGTGCCCGTGGAGGCCGCTTTGATACGCAGTATTTT; CDR3aa: CASARGGRFDTQYF
v_gene: TRBV29-1; j_gene: TRBJ2-7; d_gene: TRBD1; abundance: few; CDR3nt: TGCAGCGTTGGCCCTGGGACAGTCTCCTACGAGCAGTACTTC; CDR3aa: CSVGPGTVSYEQYF
v_gene: TRBV7-6; j_gene: TRBJ2-1; d_gene: TRBD2; abundance: NA; CDR3nt: TGTGCCAGCAGCTTAGGGGGGAGGGCCTCCCGCTCCTACAATGAGCAGTTCTTC; CDR3aa: CASSLGGRASRSYNEQFF
v_gene: TRBV5-5; j_gene: TRBJ1-6; d_gene: NA; abundance: few; CDR3nt: TGTGCCAGCAGCTTGTCAGGAGGGAATTCACCCCTCCACTTT; CDR3aa: CASSLSGGNSPLHF
v_gene: TRBV7-6; j_gene: TRBJ2-7; d_gene: NA; abundance: few; CDR3nt: TGTGCCAGCAGCTTAGCTCGGGTCCCCAGCTCCTACGAGCAGTACTTC; CDR3aa: CASSLARVPSSYEQYF
v_gene: TRBV20-1; j_gene: TRBJ2-1; d_gene: TRBD1; abundance: few; CDR3nt: TGCAGTGCTGGCTGGACAGGGGACAATGAGCAGTTCTTC; CDR3aa: CSAGWTGDNEQFF
v_gene: TRBV6-5; j_gene: TRBJ1-1; d_gene: NA; abundance: NA; CDR3nt: TGTGCCAGCAGTTATCGCGGGGACCCGAACACTGAAGCTTTCTTT; CDR3aa: CASSYRGDPNTEAFF
v_gene: TRBV7-9; j_gene: TRBJ1-2; d_gene: TRBD1; abundance: NA; CDR3nt: TGTACCAGCAGCTTCCCCTCGGGACAGGCCTATGGCTACACCTTC; CDR3aa: CTSSFPSGQAYGYTF
v_gene: TRBV20-1; j_gene: TRBJ2-7; d_gene: TRBD1; abundance: NA; CDR3nt: TGCAGTGCTAATCCGGGACAGGGAACCTACGAGCAGTACTTC; CDR3aa: CSANPGQGTYEQYF
v_gene: TRBV20-1; j_gene: TRBJ2-7; d_gene: NA; abundance: few; CDR3nt: TGCAGTGCTAGAGACCCTAGACTAGGGAGCACCTACGAGCAGTACTTC; CDR3aa: CSARDPRLGSTYEQYF
v_gene: TRBV10-3; j_gene: TRBJ2-7; d_gene: TRBD2; abundance: NA; CDR3nt: TGTGCCATCAGTGGGCCCCAAGGTAGCGGGAGTCGAGGCAACGAGCAGTACTTC; CDR3aa: CAISGPQGSGSRGNEQYF
v_gene: TRBV15; j_gene: TRBJ1-2; d_gene: TRBD1; abundance: NA; CDR3nt: TGTGCCACCAGTCCGGACTGGGACAGGGTCGGCTACACCTTC; CDR3aa: CATSPDWDRVGYTF
v_gene: TRBV12-3/TRBV12-4; j_gene: TRBJ1-1; d_gene: TRBD1; abundance: few; CDR3nt: TGTGCCAGCAAATTGACAGGGTACACTGAAGCTTTCTTT; CDR3aa: CASKLTGYTEAFF
v_gene: TRBV20-1; j_gene: TRBJ2-5; d_gene: NA; abundance: few; CDR3nt: TGCAGTGCTAAGGGGCCCAATCCGGGACTCCAAGAGACCCAGTACTTC; CDR3aa: CSAKGPNPGLQETQYF
v_gene: TRBV7-9; j_gene: TRBJ2-1; d_gene: NA; abundance: NA; CDR3nt: TGTGCCAGCAGCTTAGGTCAGGGGATGGATGAGCAGTTCTTC; CDR3aa: CASSLGQGMDEQFF
v_gene: TRBV10-3; j_gene: TRBJ2-7; d_gene: NA; abundance: NA; CDR3nt: TGTGCCAGCCAGGGCGCTCGGGCGGGCGAGCAGTACTTC; CDR3aa: CASQGARAGEQYF
v_gene: TRBV10-3; j_gene: TRBJ1-1; d_gene: NA; abundance: NA; CDR3nt: TGTGCCATCAGTGAAACACCGAACACTGAAGCTTTCTTT; CDR3aa: CAISETPNTEAFF
v_gene: TRBV25-1; j_gene: TRBJ1-1; d_gene: TRBD1; abundance: once; CDR3nt: TGTGCCAGCAGTTACACGGACAGGGAGAAAGGGGTGAACACTGAAGCTTTCTTT; CDR3aa: CASSYTDREKGVNTEAFF
v_gene: TRBV6-6; j_gene: TRBJ1-2; d_gene: TRBD1; abundance: NA; CDR3nt: TGTGCCAGCAGCACAGGGGTATATATCGGTGGCTACACCTTC; CDR3aa: CASSTGVYIGGYTF
v_gene: TRBV20-1; j_gene: TRBJ1-5; d_gene: NA; abundance: NA; CDR3nt: TGCAGCGCCCAACGCCCAGGGGATAGCAATCAGCCCCAGCATTTT; CDR3aa: CSAQRPGDSNQPQHF
v_gene: TRBV7-9; j_gene: TRBJ2-7; d_gene: TRBD2; abundance: NA; CDR3nt: TGTGCCAGCAGCTTAGGAGGAGGACTAGCGGAGTCCTACGAGCAGTACTTC; CDR3aa: CASSLGGGLAESYEQYF